Presented here are 5 T cell receptor beta chains from one specimen sequenced in a study of blood T cell repertoires in COVID-19. TCRdb's table, derived via immunoSEQ multiplex PCR, lists solely in-frame clones and lacks some. The repertoire holds around 130,000 clones, with roughly 71% as singletons. The sequencing sample was made of peripheral blood. The receptors here all came from a man at least 80 years old with acute or convalescent COVID-19.

This chain uses TRBV6-5 with TRBJ1-5; D is perhaps TRBD1 (6 bases). V dropped 5 bases and J dropped 3 bases, with 11 bases sitting between them. Germline V gives CDR1 MNHEY, CDR2 SVGAGI. The CDR3 has 14 residues. The CDR3 loop is CASSTGTNNQPQHF. The CDR3 region has the DNA TGTGCCAGCAGTACTGGGACAAACAATCAGCCCCAGCATTTT.

This clone turned up a few times. J is TRBJ2-3 and V is TRBV29-1; 10 bases agree with TRBD2. The CDR3 has 18 residues. In germline, CDR1 is SQVTM, CDR2 ANQGSEA. Trimming at V came to 1 base and at J to 1 base, leaving 11 bases not matched to a gene. The chain's CDR3 is CSVEGVSGGPWGTDTQYF. The CDR3 DNA reads as TGCAGCGTTGAAGGGGTTAGCGGGGGGCCTTGGGGCACAGATACGCAGTATTTT.

The rearrangement links TRBV5-1 to TRBJ2-3; perhaps TRBD2 as D (6 bases). CDR3 length: 15 amino acids. CDR1 and CDR2 from the germline V gene are SGHRS and YFSETQ. With 0 bases removed from V and 5 bases from J, the gap between germline ends came to 13 bases. DNA of the CDR3: TGCGCCAGCAGCTTGGCCTTTAGCGGAAGAGATACGCAGTATTTT. Residues: CASSLAFSGRDTQYF.

V usage is TRBV5-5 and J usage is TRBJ1-2; D is undetermined. The CDR3 sequence is 14 residues long. Looked up from germline, CDR1 is SGHKS and CDR2 is YYEKEE (reference sequence). The V and J ends lost 3 bases and 4 bases respectively, with 13 bases between them. In DNA, the CDR3 is TGTGCCAGCAGCTGGGAACAGCGGGTCTATGGCTACACCTTC. Its translation: CASSWEQRVYGYTF.

Ten or more counts support this clone. The chain recombines TRBV19 with TRBJ2-3, with TRBD1 identical over 9 bases. V lost 8 bases to trimming and J lost 0 bases; unmatched junction nucleotides: 6. Germline assignment: CDR1 LNHDA and CDR2 SQIVND (reference sequence). CDR3 size: 15 residues. The CDR3 sequence is CASSGTGYSTDTQYF. In DNA form, the CDR3 reads TGTGCCAGTTCCGGGACAGGGTACAGCACAGATACGCAGTATTTT.